This is a list of T cell receptor beta chains from one sample in a study of CD8 T cells in Susac syndrome. TCRdb used MiXCR to reprocess the immunoSEQ multiplex PCR reads, holding one entry per CDR3 protein. The repertoire holds roughly 150,000 distinct CDR3 sequences, with around 94% as singletons. Sequencing input: CD4+ T cells from PBMCs. These receptors originate from a human donor with multiple sclerosis. The CDR3 runs from the conserved cysteine through the conserved F or W. D genes are given only for firm matches. Clone size is given for some rows only: seen once, a few or many times, or a class if the clone is expanded.

j_gene: TRBJ2-3
abundance: NA
v_gene: TRBV9
d_gene: TRBD2
CDR3nt: TGTGCCAGCAGCGGACTAGCGGCTAGCACAGATACGCAGTATTTT
CDR3aa: CASSGLAASTDTQYF

j_gene: TRBJ2-4
abundance: NA
v_gene: TRBV30
d_gene: TRBD2
CDR3nt: TGTGCCTGGAGTGTACGAAGGCCAGCGGGGATTCAGTACTTC
CDR3aa: CAWSVRRPAGIQYF

j_gene: TRBJ1-2
abundance: NA
v_gene: TRBV15
d_gene: NA
CDR3nt: TGTGCCACCAGCAGAGAAGCGGCAGGAACCGGCTACACCTTC
CDR3aa: CATSREAAGTGYTF

j_gene: TRBJ2-7
abundance: NA
v_gene: TRBV4-2
d_gene: NA
CDR3nt: TGTGCCAGCAGCCCAACGTTCCCGGGACTCACCACCGGCGAGCAGTACTTC
CDR3aa: CASSPTFPGLTTGEQYF

j_gene: TRBJ2-3
abundance: NA
v_gene: TRBV29-1
d_gene: NA
CDR3nt: TGCAGCGTTGCCGCGGGGGCGGACACAGATACGCAGTATTTT
CDR3aa: CSVAAGADTDTQYF

j_gene: TRBJ2-7
abundance: NA
v_gene: TRBV18
d_gene: TRBD1
CDR3nt: TGTGCCAGCTCATCGACAGGGAGCTCCTACGAGCAGTACTTC
CDR3aa: CASSSTGSSYEQYF

j_gene: TRBJ2-6
abundance: NA
v_gene: TRBV7-2
d_gene: NA
CDR3nt: TGTGCCAGCAGCCCAGGGACTTTCACTGGGGCCAACGTCCTGACTTTC
CDR3aa: CASSPGTFTGANVLTF

j_gene: TRBJ2-5
abundance: NA
v_gene: TRBV24-1
d_gene: NA
CDR3nt: TGTGCCACCAGTGACTCAGATGAAGAGACCCAGTACTTC
CDR3aa: CATSDSDEETQYF

j_gene: TRBJ1-6
abundance: NA
v_gene: TRBV28
d_gene: NA
CDR3nt: TGTGCCAGCAGTTCTACTAATTCACCCCTCCACTTT
CDR3aa: CASSSTNSPLHF

j_gene: TRBJ1-1
abundance: NA
v_gene: TRBV20-1
d_gene: NA
CDR3nt: TGCAGTGCTAGATTAATCCGGGAACCCAACACTGAAGCTTTCTTT
CDR3aa: CSARLIREPNTEAFF

j_gene: TRBJ1-2
abundance: once
v_gene: TRBV19
d_gene: NA
CDR3nt: TGTGCCAGTAGTATTTGGGGGGGCGATGGCTACACCTTC
CDR3aa: CASSIWGGDGYTF

j_gene: TRBJ1-2
abundance: NA
v_gene: TRBV9
d_gene: NA
CDR3nt: TGTGCCAGCAGCCCCGGGTTAGGCGACTATGGCTACACCTTC
CDR3aa: CASSPGLGDYGYTF

j_gene: TRBJ2-2
abundance: NA
v_gene: TRBV7-2
d_gene: NA
CDR3nt: TGTGCCAGCAGCCCCGAGGGGCTAGCGACCGGGGAGCTGTTTTTT
CDR3aa: CASSPEGLATGELFF

j_gene: TRBJ2-7
abundance: NA
v_gene: TRBV6-1
d_gene: NA
CDR3nt: TGTGCCAGCCCGCGGGACTTCTCCTACGAGCAGTACTTC
CDR3aa: CASPRDFSYEQYF

j_gene: TRBJ1-1
abundance: NA
v_gene: TRBV18
d_gene: TRBD1
CDR3nt: TGTGCCAGCACAACCAGGGCAGGGGGCACTAGTGAAGCTTTCTTT
CDR3aa: CASTTRAGGTSEAFF

j_gene: TRBJ1-2
abundance: NA
v_gene: TRBV2
d_gene: NA
CDR3nt: TGTGCCAGCAGTGCCCTACAGGGATCCTGGGGCTACACCTTC
CDR3aa: CASSALQGSWGYTF

j_gene: TRBJ2-5
abundance: NA
v_gene: TRBV18
d_gene: TRBD2
CDR3nt: TGTGCCAGCTCACCCCCGGGACTAGCGCAAGAGACCCAGTACTTC
CDR3aa: CASSPPGLAQETQYF

j_gene: TRBJ1-1
abundance: NA
v_gene: TRBV30
d_gene: NA
CDR3nt: TGTGCCTGGACCCTAGTGACTTCGGCTTTCTTT
CDR3aa: CAWTLVTSAFF

j_gene: TRBJ2-5
abundance: NA
v_gene: TRBV7-8
d_gene: TRBD2
CDR3nt: TGTGCCAGCAGCATTCGACTAGCGGGACGGGAAGGGACCCAGTACTTC
CDR3aa: CASSIRLAGREGTQYF

j_gene: TRBJ1-3
abundance: NA
v_gene: TRBV6-1
d_gene: TRBD1
CDR3nt: TGTGCCAGCAGGACGACAGGGACTGGAAACACCATATATTTT
CDR3aa: CASRTTGTGNTIYF

j_gene: TRBJ1-5
abundance: once
v_gene: TRBV2
d_gene: NA
CDR3nt: TGTGCCAGCATGAGGGACACCCTGGTGGAGCCCCAGCATTTT
CDR3aa: CASMRDTLVEPQHF

j_gene: TRBJ2-5
abundance: NA
v_gene: TRBV10-2
d_gene: NA
CDR3nt: TGCGCCAGCAGTGACAGCACAGAGACCCAGTACTTC
CDR3aa: CASSDSTETQYF

j_gene: TRBJ2-5
abundance: NA
v_gene: TRBV7-2
d_gene: NA
CDR3nt: TGTGCCAGCAGATTGGGACCGAATCTGGGAGAGACCCAGTACTTC
CDR3aa: CASRLGPNLGETQYF

j_gene: TRBJ2-1
abundance: NA
v_gene: TRBV20-1
d_gene: TRBD2
CDR3nt: TGCAGTGCCCCCGGACTAGCGGGAGGGCGGAGCTCCTACAATGAGCAGTTCTTC
CDR3aa: CSAPGLAGGRSSYNEQFF

j_gene: TRBJ2-2
abundance: NA
v_gene: TRBV6-5
d_gene: NA
CDR3nt: TGTGCCACCGCAAGGGTCGGTGTGACCGGGGAGCTGTTTTTT
CDR3aa: CATARVGVTGELFF

j_gene: TRBJ1-5
abundance: NA
v_gene: TRBV20-1
d_gene: NA
CDR3nt: TGCAGTGCTAGAGCGCCAGCCGCGGGCAATCAGCCCCAGCATTTT
CDR3aa: CSARAPAAGNQPQHF

j_gene: TRBJ2-3
abundance: NA
v_gene: TRBV29-1
d_gene: NA
CDR3nt: TGCAGCGTTGCAGGGGGGCGTGGGGCAGATACGCAGTTTTTT
CDR3aa: CSVAGGRGADTQFF

j_gene: TRBJ2-6
abundance: NA
v_gene: TRBV6-6
d_gene: TRBD2
CDR3nt: TGTGCCAGCAGTCGGGGGGTTGGGGCCAACGTCCTGACTTTC
CDR3aa: CASSRGVGANVLTF

j_gene: TRBJ1-2
abundance: NA
v_gene: TRBV6-2/TRBV6-3
d_gene: NA
CDR3nt: TGTGCCAGCAGTTTTGGATCCTTTAACTATGGCTACACCTTC
CDR3aa: CASSFGSFNYGYTF

j_gene: TRBJ1-2
abundance: NA
v_gene: TRBV12-3/TRBV12-4
d_gene: NA
CDR3nt: TGTGCCAGCGCGGTGGGGCACTATGGCTACACCTTC
CDR3aa: CASAVGHYGYTF

j_gene: TRBJ1-1
abundance: NA
v_gene: TRBV18
d_gene: NA
CDR3nt: TGTGCCAGCTCACGGGGTATGGGGGTTCTCACTGAAGCTTTCTTT
CDR3aa: CASSRGMGVLTEAFF

j_gene: TRBJ2-2
abundance: NA
v_gene: TRBV10-3
d_gene: TRBD2
CDR3nt: TGTGCCACCTACAGCGGGGCGAACGGCGGGGAGCTGTTTTTT
CDR3aa: CATYSGANGGELFF

j_gene: TRBJ1-2
abundance: NA
v_gene: TRBV12-3/TRBV12-4
d_gene: NA
CDR3nt: TGTGCCAGCAGTTTGGGAGGGGGAGATTCCAGTTTTGGCTACACCTTC
CDR3aa: CASSLGGGDSSFGYTF

j_gene: TRBJ1-5
abundance: NA
v_gene: TRBV18
d_gene: NA
CDR3nt: TGTGCCAGCTCACCAGGGAATAGCAATCAGCCCCAGCATTTT
CDR3aa: CASSPGNSNQPQHF

j_gene: TRBJ1-1
abundance: NA
v_gene: TRBV20-1
d_gene: NA
CDR3nt: TGCAGTGCGACAGACAAAGGAGAAATCACTGAAGCTTTCTTT
CDR3aa: CSATDKGEITEAFF

j_gene: TRBJ1-2
abundance: NA
v_gene: TRBV15
d_gene: NA
CDR3nt: TGTGCCACCAGCAGAGACAGCTGGGGCTACACCTTC
CDR3aa: CATSRDSWGYTF

j_gene: TRBJ1-2
abundance: NA
v_gene: TRBV3-1
d_gene: TRBD1
CDR3nt: TGTGCCAGCAGCTTCTGGGACAGGTCTTCGAATGGCTACACCTTC
CDR3aa: CASSFWDRSSNGYTF

j_gene: TRBJ1-3
abundance: NA
v_gene: TRBV5-1
d_gene: NA
CDR3nt: TGCGCCAGCAGCTTGGCCGACCCCTCTGGAAACACCATATATTTT
CDR3aa: CASSLADPSGNTIYF

j_gene: TRBJ1-6
abundance: NA
v_gene: TRBV27
d_gene: NA
CDR3nt: TGTGCCAGCGGAAAACAGGGTATTGATTCACCCCTCCACTTT
CDR3aa: CASGKQGIDSPLHF

j_gene: TRBJ2-5
abundance: NA
v_gene: TRBV5-4
d_gene: NA
CDR3nt: TGTGCCAGCAGCTGGGATCAAGAGACCCAGTACTTC
CDR3aa: CASSWDQETQYF

j_gene: TRBJ1-4
abundance: NA
v_gene: TRBV19
d_gene: NA
CDR3nt: TGTGCCAGTACGGGGGAGGCAACTAATGAAAAACTGTTTTTT
CDR3aa: CASTGEATNEKLFF

j_gene: TRBJ1-1
abundance: NA
v_gene: TRBV19
d_gene: NA
CDR3nt: TGTGCCAGCCATTACGCCGGGGGTGAAGCTTTCTTT
CDR3aa: CASHYAGGEAFF

j_gene: TRBJ1-3
abundance: NA
v_gene: TRBV18
d_gene: NA
CDR3nt: TGTGCCAGCTCCCTCGGGACCTCTGGAAACACCATATATTTT
CDR3aa: CASSLGTSGNTIYF

j_gene: TRBJ2-1
abundance: NA
v_gene: TRBV20-1
d_gene: NA
CDR3nt: TGCAGTGCTAGATTAACGGGAGTCTACTACAATGAGCAGTTCTTC
CDR3aa: CSARLTGVYYNEQFF

j_gene: TRBJ2-5
abundance: once
v_gene: TRBV7-2
d_gene: TRBD2
CDR3nt: TGTGCCAGCACCTTTAGAGCGGGAGGGCCCTGGGAGTACTTC
CDR3aa: CASTFRAGGPWEYF

j_gene: TRBJ1-3
abundance: NA
v_gene: TRBV4-3
d_gene: NA
CDR3nt: TGCGCCAGCAGCCCCATCGGGAGCTCTGGAAACACCATATATTTT
CDR3aa: CASSPIGSSGNTIYF

j_gene: TRBJ1-2
abundance: NA
v_gene: TRBV3-1
d_gene: TRBD1
CDR3nt: TGTGCCAGCAGCCAGAGAGGACAGGGATATGGCTACACCTTC
CDR3aa: CASSQRGQGYGYTF

j_gene: TRBJ2-6
abundance: NA
v_gene: TRBV6-5
d_gene: NA
CDR3nt: TGTGCCAGCGTTAGAGCTGGGGCCAACGTCCTGACTTTC
CDR3aa: CASVRAGANVLTF

j_gene: TRBJ1-2
abundance: NA
v_gene: TRBV28
d_gene: NA
CDR3nt: TGTGCCAGCAGTCAGGGAGAGAGGAGCTACACCTTC
CDR3aa: CASSQGERSYTF

j_gene: TRBJ2-7
abundance: NA
v_gene: TRBV13
d_gene: NA
CDR3nt: TGTGCCAGCAGCTCCGGCTGGGGCGGGAACGAGCAGTACTTC
CDR3aa: CASSSGWGGNEQYF

j_gene: TRBJ2-5
abundance: NA
v_gene: TRBV29-1
d_gene: NA
CDR3nt: TGCAGCGCTAGACGGGAGCCCTCCGAAGAGACCCAGTACTTC
CDR3aa: CSARREPSEETQYF

j_gene: TRBJ1-1
abundance: NA
v_gene: TRBV24-1
d_gene: TRBD1
CDR3nt: TGTGCCACCAGTGAACTCCGGACAGGTAGTGGTGGGAACACTGAAGCTTTCTTT
CDR3aa: CATSELRTGSGGNTEAFF

j_gene: TRBJ2-4
abundance: NA
v_gene: TRBV3-1
d_gene: NA
CDR3nt: TGTGCCAGCAGCCGGCGAGATGCCAAAAACATTCAGTACTTC
CDR3aa: CASSRRDAKNIQYF

j_gene: TRBJ2-1
abundance: NA
v_gene: TRBV6-2/TRBV6-3
d_gene: NA
CDR3nt: TGTGCCAGCAGTTCTAGGTATGGTGAGCAGTTCTTC
CDR3aa: CASSSRYGEQFF

j_gene: TRBJ2-7
abundance: NA
v_gene: TRBV11-2
d_gene: NA
CDR3nt: TGTGCCAGCAGCTTAGAGGTGAGAGGGGCCTACGAGCAGTACTTC
CDR3aa: CASSLEVRGAYEQYF

j_gene: TRBJ2-2
abundance: NA
v_gene: TRBV30
d_gene: TRBD1
CDR3nt: TGTGCCTGGAGCCCAAGTCCGACAGGGTACGGGGAGCTGTTTTTT
CDR3aa: CAWSPSPTGYGELFF